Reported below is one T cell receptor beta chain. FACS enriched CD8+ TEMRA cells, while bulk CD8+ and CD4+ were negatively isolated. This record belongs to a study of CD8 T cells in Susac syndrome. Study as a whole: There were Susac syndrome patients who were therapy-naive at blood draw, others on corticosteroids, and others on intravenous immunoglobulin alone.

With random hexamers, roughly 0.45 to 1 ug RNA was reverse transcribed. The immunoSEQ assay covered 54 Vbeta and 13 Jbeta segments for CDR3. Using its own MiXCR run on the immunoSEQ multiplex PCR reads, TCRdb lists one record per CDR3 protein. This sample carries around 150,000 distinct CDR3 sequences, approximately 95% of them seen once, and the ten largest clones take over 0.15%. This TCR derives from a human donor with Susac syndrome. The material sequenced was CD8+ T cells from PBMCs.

The CDR3 DNA reads TGTGCCAGCAGTCAGCGTATGGGGGATGGCTACACCTTC. Translation: CASSQRMGDGYTF. The rearrangement uses TRBV14 and TRBJ1-2, with D perhaps TRBD1 (5 bases). V was pared by 6 bases and J by 6 bases, with 14 bases between. CDR1 is SGHDN, CDR2 FVKESK, per germline. The CDR3 sequence is 13 residues long.